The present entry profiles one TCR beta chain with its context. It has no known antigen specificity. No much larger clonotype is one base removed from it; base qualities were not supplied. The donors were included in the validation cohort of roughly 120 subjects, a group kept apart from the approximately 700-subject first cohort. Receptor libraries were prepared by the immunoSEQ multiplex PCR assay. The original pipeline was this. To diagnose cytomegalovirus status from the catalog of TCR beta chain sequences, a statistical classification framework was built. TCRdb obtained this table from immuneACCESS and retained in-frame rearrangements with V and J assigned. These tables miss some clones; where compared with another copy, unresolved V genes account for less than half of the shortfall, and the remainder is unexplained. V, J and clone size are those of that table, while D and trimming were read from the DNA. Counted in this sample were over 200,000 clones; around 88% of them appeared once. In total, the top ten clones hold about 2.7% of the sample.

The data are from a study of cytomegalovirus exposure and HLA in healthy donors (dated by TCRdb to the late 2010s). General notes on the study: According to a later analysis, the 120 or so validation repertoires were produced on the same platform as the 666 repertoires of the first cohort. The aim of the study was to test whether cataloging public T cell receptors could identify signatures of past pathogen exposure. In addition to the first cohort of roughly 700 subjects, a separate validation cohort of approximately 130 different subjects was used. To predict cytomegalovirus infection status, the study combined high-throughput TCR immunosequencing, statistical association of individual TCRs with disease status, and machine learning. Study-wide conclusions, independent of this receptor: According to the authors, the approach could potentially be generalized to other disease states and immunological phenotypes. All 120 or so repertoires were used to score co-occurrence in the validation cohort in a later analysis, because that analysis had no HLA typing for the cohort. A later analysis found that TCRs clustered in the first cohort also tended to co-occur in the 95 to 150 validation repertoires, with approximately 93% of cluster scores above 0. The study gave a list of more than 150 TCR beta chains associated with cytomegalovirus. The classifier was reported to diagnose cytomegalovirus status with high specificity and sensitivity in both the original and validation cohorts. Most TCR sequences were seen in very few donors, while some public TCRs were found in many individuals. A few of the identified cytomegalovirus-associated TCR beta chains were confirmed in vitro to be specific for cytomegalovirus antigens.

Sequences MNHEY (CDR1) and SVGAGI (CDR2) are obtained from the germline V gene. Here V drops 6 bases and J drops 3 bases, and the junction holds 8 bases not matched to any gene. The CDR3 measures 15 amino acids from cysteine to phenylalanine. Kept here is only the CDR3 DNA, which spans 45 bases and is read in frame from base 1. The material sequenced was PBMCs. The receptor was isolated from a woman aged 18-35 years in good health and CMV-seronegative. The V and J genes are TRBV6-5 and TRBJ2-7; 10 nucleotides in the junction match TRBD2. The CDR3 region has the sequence CASSPGLAEHYEQYF. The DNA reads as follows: TGTGCCAGCAGCCCAGGACTAGCGGAGCACTACGAGCAGTACTTC.